This T cell receptor (beta chain) was captured by sequencing in a study of T cell clonality in common variable immunodeficiency. Repertoires were generated with immunoSEQ multiplex PCR, while TCRdb's copy carries only in-frame clones and drops some. Observed in the sample are over 50,000 clones, none of them singletons. Caucasian heritage predominated among both patients and controls. This clone was counted ten times or more. Sequencing ends 3 residues short of the CDR3 end; the germline J gene provides the rest. The CDR3 runs to 13 residues. V was clipped by 6 bases and J by 0 bases, with 3 bases between them. Looked up from germline, CDR1 is SGHTA and CDR2 is FQGTGA.

This clonotype was sampled from a person aged 18 to 75 in good health. V and J are TRBV7-3 and TRBJ2-6; D ambiguous. Sequencing was carried out using peripheral blood mononuclear cells. CDR3 region: CASSYSGANVLTF. CDR3 DNA (partial): TGTGCCAGCAGTTACTCTGGGGCCAACGTC.